Below, 25 T cell receptor beta chains from the same sample are listed, as sequenced in a study of T-cell reconstitution after alpha-beta-depleted transplantation in children. Unique molecular identifiers featured in how the TCRbeta library was prepared. In TCRdb, the PCR reads were re-called with MiXCR into one record per CDR3 protein. The table shows approximately 240,000 distinct CDR3 sequences, with 9.7% occurring only once. Here the sequenced sample was PBMCs from the stem cell graft donor, taken from the stem cell graft. These receptors came from a human donor who donated a stem cell graft to a child with SCID.

This clonotype rates as medium-sized (0.01 to 0.1%). This chain connects TRBV20-1 to TRBJ2-7; no clear D. The CDR3 is made up of 10 amino acids. The V end was cut by 3 bases, the J end by 7 bases, with 7 bases between. Germline CDR1 reads DFQATT; CDR2 reads SNEGSKA (reference sequence). The DNA of the CDR3 is TGCAGTGCTAGTTGGGGTGAGCAGTACTTC. This sequence encodes CSASWGEQYF.

This clonotype was recorded at least ten times. The chain links TRBV5-1 to TRBJ1-1; D remains ambiguous. V was clipped by 2 bases and J by 6 bases, with 14 bases between them. The CDR3 length is 14 residues. Germline V lookup: CDR1 SGHRS, CDR2 YFSETQ. CDR3 sequence reads: CASSFARRDAEAFF. As DNA, the CDR3 is TGCGCCAGCAGCTTTGCCCGGAGAGACGCTGAAGCTTTCTTT.

The rearrangement joins TRBV7-2 to TRBJ2-1; 11 positions match TRBD2. Trimming cost V 7 bases and J 3 bases; bases outside gene matches: 5. Germline V gives CDR1 SGHTA, CDR2 FQGNSA. CDR3 size: 15 residues. CDR3 nucleotide sequence: TGTGCCAGCACCCAGACTAGCGGGGTCTACAATGAGCAGTTCTTC. This codes for CASTQTSGVYNEQFF.

This clonotype was seen at least ten times. J is TRBJ2-3 and V is TRBV7-9; D is perhaps TRBD1 (6 bases). Germline V lookup: CDR1 SEHNR, CDR2 FQNEAQ (reference sequence). The CDR3 is 15 amino acids. The germline V and J ends were trimmed by 5 bases and 1 base, with 13 bases remaining between them. The CDR3 DNA sequence: TGTGCCAGCAGCGCGTCCAGGGGCGGCACAGATACGCAGTATTTT. This translates into CASSASRGGTDTQYF.

This clonotype was recorded many times. V usage is TRBV7-3 and J usage is TRBJ2-1; D is perhaps TRBD2 (7 bases). Germline V gene data show CDR1 as SGHTA and CDR2 as FQGTGA. The CDR3 runs to 14 residues. V was cut by 2 bases and J by 7 bases, with 12 bases left in between. The CDR3 protein is CASSLVGGQNEQFF. The CDR3, as DNA: TGTGCCAGCAGCTTAGTGGGGGGGCAAAATGAGCAGTTCTTC.

The table lists this clonotype with many counts. The V gene is TRBV5-1, the J gene TRBJ2-1, with a possible D match to TRBD2 (5 bases). Germline CDR1 is SGHRS and CDR2 is YFSETQ. The CDR3 consists of 16 residues. Trimming pared 4 bases from V and 8 bases from J, leaving 22 bases between. Written as DNA, the CDR3 is TGCGCCAGCAGCCCTCTGGGGAGCCAGATAAGCGATGAGCAGTTCTTC. The encoded protein is CASSPLGSQISDEQFF.

This clonotype was recorded once. The V and J genes are TRBV12-3 or TRBV12-4 and TRBJ1-2; D is ambiguous. V lost 7 bases, J lost 4 bases, and 10 bases lay in between. The CDR3 covers 12 residues. CDR3 nucleotides: TGTGCCAGCACTGGGCAGACCTATGGCTACACCTTC. Translating gives CASTGQTYGYTF.

This clonotype occurred many times. The chain combines TRBV7-9 with TRBJ2-5, with D possibly TRBD1 on 6 matching bases. V was clipped by 3 bases and J by 5 bases, with 19 bases between them. Germline CDR1 reads SEHNR; CDR2 reads FQNEAQ (reference sequence). This CDR3 has 16 residues. This chain's CDR3 is CASSFRGSLALETQYF. CDR3 coding DNA: TGTGCCAGCAGCTTTAGGGGGAGCCTCGCGTTGGAGACCCAGTACTTC.

V usage is TRBV18 and J usage is TRBJ1-5; maybe TRBD1 (5 bases). From germline, CDR1 is KGHSH and CDR2 LQKENI. The CDR3 totals 14 residues. V gave up 2 bases and J gave up 7 bases, with 12 bases separating them. This chain's CDR3 is CASSPGAGRQPQHF. CDR3 nucleotide sequence: TGTGCCAGCTCACCAGGGGCAGGGAGACAGCCCCAGCATTTT.

V and J are TRBV20-1 and TRBJ1-5; 10 nucleotides match TRBD1. J gave up 3 bases and V 1 base, and 6 bases lay outside the gene matches. CDR3 length: 16 amino acids. In germline, CDR1 is DFQATT, CDR2 SNEGSKA (reference sequence). CDR3 protein: CSARARTGGVNQPQHF. The CDR3 bases are TGCAGTGCTAGAGCACGGACAGGGGGGGTCAATCAGCCCCAGCATTTT.

V gene TRBV6-2 or TRBV6-3 combines with J gene TRBJ1-2; 7 bases are shared with TRBD1. V lost 2 bases and J lost 4; bases outside the gene matches: 7. Germline V gene data show CDR1 as MNHEY and CDR2 as SVGEGT. This CDR3 region has 15 residues. In DNA form, the CDR3 reads TGTGCCAGCAGTTACGCCGGGACAGCAGGCTATGGCTACACCTTC. Its translation: CASSYAGTAGYGYTF.

This clonotype was recorded at least ten times. J is TRBJ1-4 and V is TRBV7-2; weak D call: TRBD1 (6 bases). Germline V lookup: CDR1 SGHTA, CDR2 FQGNSA. The length of the CDR3 is 15 residues. V lost 5 bases and J lost 7, with 17 bases in between. Here the CDR3 reads CASSPRGGASEKLFF. The CDR3 DNA follows: TGTGCCAGCAGCCCAAGAGGGGGGGCGAGTGAAAAACTGTTTTTT.

Ten or more counts support this clonotype. The chain links TRBV5-1 to TRBJ2-5; D is unresolved. Trimming took off 0 bases at V and 2 bases at J, with 8 bases between the two ends. In germline, CDR1 is SGHRS, CDR2 YFSETQ. This CDR3 comprises 14 residues. In nucleotides, the CDR3 is TGCGCCAGCAGCTTGGCCCCTGGGCAAGAGACCCAGTACTTC. Protein product: CASSLAPGQETQYF.

The sample holds many counts of this clonotype. This sequence joins TRBV4-3 and TRBJ2-3, with 12 bases lining up with TRBD2. The CDR3 runs 19 residues. With 1 base clipped from V and 2 bases from J, the junction kept 10 bases outside the gene matches. Germline V CDR1 and CDR2: LGHNA, YSLEER. CDR3 loop: CASSQGLTSGGRATDTQYF. In DNA form, the CDR3 reads TGCGCCAGCAGCCAAGGGCTTACTAGCGGGGGGCGGGCCACAGATACGCAGTATTTT.

This clonotype was seen repeatedly, ten times or more. This chain connects TRBV25-1 to TRBJ1-5; 10 positions agree with TRBD1. Germline V gene sequence: CDR1 MGHDK, CDR2 SYGVNS. Losses at the gene ends were 8 bases for V and 3 bases for J; bases not matched to a gene: 4. This CDR3 has 14 residues. CDR3 sequence reads: CASRGQGINQPQHF. CDR3 nucleotides: TGTGCCAGCCGGGGACAGGGGATCAATCAGCCCCAGCATTTT.

This clonotype was seen at least ten times. This rearrangement joins TRBV4-1 to TRBJ1-1, with TRBD1 matching over 10 bases. CDR1 and CDR2 from the germline V gene are MGHRA and YSYEKL. The CDR3 totals 16 residues. V shed 4 bases and J 3 bases; nucleotides not matched to a gene: 8. CDR3: CASSPGQGVRDTEAFF. For the CDR3, the DNA is TGCGCCAGCAGCCCCGGACAGGGGGTTCGGGACACTGAAGCTTTCTTT.

The CDR3 spells CAWSVPPGVAEAFF. The CDR3 DNA reads TGTGCCTGGAGTGTACCCCCTGGTGTGGCTGAAGCTTTCTTT. V gene TRBV30 combines with J gene TRBJ1-1; D is uncertain. CDR3 length: 14 residues. Trimming shortened V by 0 bases and J by 6 bases, and 14 bases separated the two germline ends. Germline V CDR1 and CDR2: GTSNPN, SVGIG (reference sequence).

This rearrangement joins TRBV5-1 to TRBJ1-1; D is ambiguous. Trimming cost V 2 bases and J 3 bases, with 8 bases left between them. Germline V CDR1 and CDR2: SGHRS, YFSETQ. The CDR3 has 13 residues. CDR3: CASSLSVYTEAFF. The CDR3 bases are TGCGCCAGCAGCTTATCTGTGTACACTGAAGCTTTCTTT.

The sample holds many counts of this clonotype. The V and J genes are TRBV12-3 or TRBV12-4 and TRBJ2-3; 7 positions agree with TRBD1. CDR3 length: 15 amino acids. Trimming at V came to 5 bases and at J to 2 bases, leaving 7 bases not matched to a gene. The CDR3 is CASSQQGIHTDTQYF. The CDR3 DNA reads TGTGCCAGCAGTCAACAGGGGATTCACACAGATACGCAGTATTTT.

This clonotype appeared many times. The rearrangement joins TRBV28 to TRBJ2-7; 12 bases are shared with TRBD1. The V and J ends lost 2 bases and 5 bases, in that order; junction bases with no gene match: 4. The CDR3 contains 15 residues. Per germline, CDR1 MDHEN and CDR2 SYDVKM. CDR3 in DNA: TGTGCCAGCAGTTTAGCCGGGACAGGGGGCAACGAGCAGTACTTC. Translated, it gives CASSLAGTGGNEQYF.

This clonotype was counted ten times or more. The J gene is TRBJ1-1, the V gene TRBV20-1; TRBD1 might be the D (6 bases). V gave up 0 bases and J gave up 3 bases, with 11 bases separating them. This CDR3 is 14 amino acids long. From germline, CDR1 is DFQATT and CDR2 SNEGSKA (reference sequence). This chain's CDR3 is CSARDQGSYTEAFF. The CDR3 nucleotides read TGCAGTGCTAGAGACCAGGGGTCGTACACTGAAGCTTTCTTT.

This clonotype was detected only a few times. This chain links TRBV5-1 with TRBJ1-2; D gene unclear. CDR1 is SGHRS, CDR2 YFSETQ, per germline. The CDR3 contains 15 residues. V lost 1 base to trimming and J lost 3 bases, with 13 bases between them. Here the CDR3 DNA reads TGCGCCAGCAGCTTGACCCCAACGGCTGACTATGGCTACACCTTC. Its protein is CASSLTPTADYGYTF.

This clonotype was observed a few times. This sequence may be a read error, since a much larger clone differs from it by one base. The chain carries TRBV20-1 and TRBJ2-2, with D possibly being TRBD2 (6 bases). CDR3 length: 15 residues. Germline V gene sequence: CDR1 DFQATT, CDR2 SNEGSKA (reference sequence). CDR3: CCARDWRGNTGELFF. The DNA of the CDR3 is TGCTGTGCTAGAGATTGGCGGGGAAACACCGGGGAGCTGTTTTTT.

This clonotype was picked up many times. The rearrangement joins TRBV12-3 or TRBV12-4 to TRBJ1-2, with D possibly matching TRBD1 (5 bases). The CDR3 extends over 16 amino acids. V shed 8 bases and J shed 1 base, with 20 bases lying between them. The CDR3 DNA sequence: TGTGCCAGCGGGGGGATGGCATCGGACTTTAACTATGGCTACACCTTC. Protein: CASGGMASDFNYGYTF.

This clonotype occurred many times. The rearrangement uses TRBV7-9 and TRBJ1-2, with D possibly matching TRBD1 (5 bases). The V gene's germline CDR1 is SEHNR and CDR2 FQNEAQ (reference sequence). The CDR3 spans 14 residues. The V gene lost 0 bases and the J gene lost 8 bases, with 13 bases spanning the gap. The CDR3 here is CASSLAGGPGGYTF. In DNA, the CDR3 is TGTGCCAGCAGCTTAGCCGGGGGACCGGGAGGCTACACCTTC.